This is a list of T cell receptor beta chains from one sample in a study of shared clonotypes between healthy human individuals. Clones were read by immunoSEQ multiplex PCR, and TCRdb kept only the in-frame ones, dropping some. The sample has 2 million or so clones, 90% to 95% seen once. Sequenced input: naive CD4+ T cells sorted from blood. The receptors shown here come from a young man in good health. The CDR3 runs from the conserved cysteine through the conserved F or W. The D gene is left open where the match is weak. The size entry is marked missing in some rows and otherwise reads once, few, many or a size class.

D gene	V gene	clone size	J gene	CDR3 DNA	CDR3 protein
NA	TRBV5-6	NA	TRBJ2-7	TGTGCCAGCAGCGCTGCATCCTACGAGCAGTACTTC	CASSAASYEQYF
NA	TRBV11-2	once	TRBJ1-6	TGTGCCAGCAGCCAGGGGCAGACTTATAATTCACCCCTCCACTTT	CASSQGQTYNSPLHF
NA	TRBV21-1	NA	TRBJ1-6	TGTGCCAGCTCACAACCCCGGGACAGCCTTGGGAACTTT	CASSQPRDSLGNF
TRBD2	TRBV5-1	NA	TRBJ2-3	TGCGCCAGCAGCCAACTAGCGGATCCTAGCACAGATACGCAGTATTTT	CASSQLADPSTDTQYF
TRBD1	TRBV5-4	NA	TRBJ2-3	TGTGCCAGCAGCCAAGGACAGGGGATGATTACAGATACGCAGTATTTT	CASSQGQGMITDTQYF
NA	TRBV10-1	NA	TRBJ2-7	TGCGCCAGCAGTGACCCGGGGGTCGGGGAGCAGTACTTC	CASSDPGVGEQYF
TRBD2	TRBV6-4	NA	TRBJ2-5	TGTGCCAGCAGCACCGGGACTAGCGGGAGTCTCCTCTACTTC	CASSTGTSGSLLYF
NA	TRBV7-2	NA	TRBJ1-1	TGTGCCAGCAGCCAGGGGAAGAGCACTGAAGCTTTCTTT	CASSQGKSTEAFF
NA	TRBV6-6	NA	TRBJ2-7	TGTGCCAGCAGTTACGAGGGAAGCTACGAGCAGTACTTC	CASSYEGSYEQYF
NA	TRBV27	NA	TRBJ2-7	TGTGCCAGCAGTTTAGAAGGTGGGGATACGTGGACCTACGAGCAGTACTTC	CASSLEGGDTWTYEQYF
TRBD2	TRBV5-4	NA	TRBJ2-5	TGTGCCAGCAGCCAGCCGGGACTACCCGGCGGGACCCAGTACTTC	CASSQPGLPGGTQYF
NA	TRBV28	once	TRBJ1-3	TGTGCCAGCACAGGCCAGGCCCTCTCCAACTCTGGAAACACCATATATTTT	CASTGQALSNSGNTIYF
NA	TRBV6-1	NA	TRBJ1-5	TGTGCCAGCAGTATCGACAAGGACATTCAGCCCCAGCATTTT	CASSIDKDIQPQHF
TRBD1	TRBV28	NA	TRBJ1-2	TGTGCCAGCAGTTTGGGACAGGGGGCTAGCTATGGCTACACCTTC	CASSLGQGASYGYTF
NA	TRBV6-1	NA	TRBJ2-1	TGTGCCAGCAGTAAGATAAGGCAGGGCTATACTTCGCAGTTCTTC	CASSKIRQGYTSQFF
TRBD2	TRBV11-2	NA	TRBJ2-7	TGTGCCAGCAGCTTAGAGCGGGGGGGCTACGAGCAGTACTTC	CASSLERGGYEQYF
TRBD2	TRBV10-3	NA	TRBJ2-7	TGTGCCATCAAGCGGGGCGGGGGGAACGAGCAGTACTTC	CAIKRGGGNEQYF
NA	TRBV7-8	NA	TRBJ2-7	TGTGCCAGCATCCCGCGGGGCCTCTTTACAACAGGGGAGCAGTACTTC	CASIPRGLFTTGEQYF
NA	TRBV11-3	NA	TRBJ1-1	TGTGCCAGCAGCTTGCAGGGTTACACTGAAGCTTTCTTT	CASSLQGYTEAFF
NA	TRBV6-5	NA	TRBJ2-3	TGTGCCAGCAGTTCCCAGGCCACAGATACGCAGTATTTT	CASSSQATDTQYF
NA	TRBV7-2	NA	TRBJ2-7	TGTGCCAGCAGCTTAATCGGAGTCAGCTCCTACGAGCAGTACTTC	CASSLIGVSSYEQYF
NA	TRBV27	NA	TRBJ2-1	TGTGCCAGCAGTTTGCGCGGGACAAGCTCCTACAATGAGCAGTTCTTC	CASSLRGTSSYNEQFF
NA	TRBV21-1	once	TRBJ2-5	TGTGCCAGCAGCCGCGGAAGCAACCAAGAGACCCAGTACTTC	CASSRGSNQETQYF
NA	TRBV2	NA	TRBJ1-1	TGTGCCAGCAGTGAAAATGGTGCTATGAACACTGAAGCTTTCTTT	CASSENGAMNTEAFF